These 24 T cell receptor beta chains came from one sample sequenced in a study of CD8 T cells in ankylosing spondylitis (dated by TCRdb to about 2017). To prepare the library, 5' RACE was applied. Instrument on record: Illumina HiSeq 2500. The public reads were reprocessed in TCRdb via fastp at Q25 and MiXCR, keeping in-frame beta chains. Under each unique CDR3 protein, matching rows form one entry showing the most common genes and DNA. This sample comprises 150,000 to 250,000 distinct CDR3 sequences, 9.5% to 15% of them detected only once. Approximately 16% of the sample is in the top ten clones. The sequenced material came from blood, either unsorted or a sorted T cell fraction (not recorded which). The receptors here all came from a male donor with ankylosing spondylitis or in good health (not recorded which).

This clonotype was observed a few times. The J gene is TRBJ2-1, the V gene TRBV7-9, with D perhaps matching TRBD1 (5 bases). This CDR3 spans 14 amino acids. The germline V and J ends were trimmed by 7 bases and 0 bases, with 10 bases remaining between them. Germline CDR1 and CDR2: SEHNR and FQNEAQ (reference sequence). The CDR3: CASIQGCSYNEQFF. As DNA, the CDR3 is TGTGCCAGCATCCAGGGTTGCTCCTACAATGAGCAGTTCTTC.

This chain uses TRBV29-1 with TRBJ2-7, with TRBD2 matching over 8 bases. V lost 4 bases, J lost 0 bases, and 8 bases stayed unmatched. The CDR3 is 15 amino acids. Per germline, CDR1 SQVTM and CDR2 ANQGSEA. This CDR3 is CSVVGYGTSSYEQYF. The CDR3 region has the DNA TGCAGCGTTGTAGGATACGGGACTAGCTCCTACGAGCAGTACTTC.

The chain recombines TRBV5-1 with TRBJ1-1, with 7 bases that match TRBD1. V was clipped by 4 bases and J by 5 bases; unmatched bases: 8. The germline V gene has CDR1 SGHRS and CDR2 YFSETQ. The CDR3 extends over 14 amino acids. This CDR3 is CASSVSPGGTEAFF. CDR3 coding DNA: TGCGCCAGCAGCGTAAGCCCAGGGGGGACTGAAGCTTTCTTT. The variable domain in full, completed from reference TRBV5-1 and TRBJ1-1, reads KAGVTQTPRYLIKTRGQQVTLSCSPISGHRSVSWYQQTPGQGLQFLFEYFSETQRNKGNFPGRFSGRQFSNSRSEMNVSTLELGDSALYLCASSVSPGGTEAFFGQGTRLTVV.

V usage is TRBV5-6 and J usage is TRBJ2-2, with D unresolved. CDR1 is SGHDT, CDR2 YYEEEE, per germline. The CDR3 length is 13 residues. V was pared by 3 bases and J by 1 base, with 4 bases between. CDR3 nucleotides: TGTGCCAGCAGCTGGCAGAACACCGGGGAGCTGTTTTTT. This gives the protein CASSWQNTGELFF.

This clonotype was seen more than once but under ten times. The rearrangement links TRBV3-1 to TRBJ2-1; 10 nucleotides align to TRBD2. V trimming: 8 bases; J trimming: 8 bases; junction bases outside the gene matches: 9. Germline values: CDR1 LGHDT, CDR2 YNNKEL (reference sequence). The CDR3 loop spans 14 amino acids. Here the CDR3 DNA reads TGTGCCAGCGGAGCTAGCGGGGGCTCTGATGAGCAGTTCTTC. Translation gives CASGASGGSDEQFF.

This clonotype was found many times. V is TRBV12-3 or TRBV12-4 and J is TRBJ2-7, with 8 bases aligning to TRBD1. This CDR3 has 14 amino acids. Trimming took 5 bases from V and 0 from J; bases not matched to a gene: 3. DNA of the CDR3: TGTGCCAGCAGTACTACAGGGGGCTCCTACGAGCAGTACTTC. Amino acids: CASSTTGGSYEQYF.

This clonotype was seen more than once but under ten times. This chain joins TRBV4-1 and TRBJ1-1, with D possibly TRBD1 on 5 matching bases. CDR1 MGHRA and CDR2 YSYEKL come from the germline V gene. The CDR3 is 15 amino acids. Trimming cost V 2 bases and J 1 base, with 11 bases left between them. The CDR3 DNA reads TGCGCCAGCAGCCAATCTCCGGGGCCGAACACTGAAGCTTTCTTT. Its translation: CASSQSPGPNTEAFF.

This clonotype showed up just a few times. The chain couples TRBV2 to TRBJ2-3; the match to TRBD2 covers 12 bases. The CDR3 extends over 16 amino acids. CDR1 is SNHLY, CDR2 FYNNEI, per germline. Trimming removed 1 base from V and 2 bases from J; junction bases left unmatched: 1. CDR3 nucleotides: TGTGCCAGCAGTGAAGGGACTAGCGGGAACACAGATACGCAGTATTTT. Its translation is CASSEGTSGNTDTQYF.

The CDR3 region is CASRGPQGINEQYF. CDR3 nucleotides: TGTGCCAGCAGAGGCCCACAGGGAATAAACGAGCAGTACTTC. This rearrangement joins TRBV7-8 to TRBJ2-7; tentatively, D is TRBD1 (6 bases). CDR1 and CDR2 from the germline V gene are SGHVS and FQNEAQ. Trimming pared 6 bases from V and 5 bases from J, leaving 17 bases between. The CDR3 has 14 amino acids.

This clonotype was recorded a few times. The chain employs TRBV21-1 and TRBJ2-2; the table's D call TRBD1 went unverified against the DNA. TRBV21-1 is termed a pseudogene. CDR3 length: 14 amino acids. In DNA form, the CDR3 reads TGTGCCAGCAGCAGGGGGGCGAACACCGGGGAGCTGTTTTTT. Amino acids: CASSRGANTGELFF.

Only a few counts were recorded for this clonotype. The gene calls are TRBV5-1 and TRBJ2-5; D is perhaps TRBD1 (5 bases). The V gene's germline CDR1 is SGHRS and CDR2 YFSETQ. Trimming removed 8 bases at V and 0 bases at J, with 20 bases between. The CDR3 length is 16 residues. The DNA of the CDR3 is TGCGCCAGTGGGGCGAATGGGGATGTGTACCAAGAGACCCAGTACTTC. Its protein product is CASGANGDVYQETQYF.

This clonotype was recorded at least ten times. The chain uses TRBV5-1 and TRBJ2-7; tentatively, D is TRBD1 (5 bases). V was clipped by 2 bases and J by 3 bases, with 9 bases between them. CDR3 length: 13 residues. Germline V lookup: CDR1 SGHRS, CDR2 YFSETQ. CDR3 residues: CASSFGQNYEQYF. The CDR3 coding sequence is TGCGCCAGCAGCTTCGGACAAAACTACGAGCAGTACTTC. Combining the CDR3 with reference TRBV5-1 and TRBJ2-7 gives the whole variable domain KAGVTQTPRYLIKTRGQQVTLSCSPISGHRSVSWYQQTPGQGLQFLFEYFSETQRNKGNFPGRFSGRQFSNSRSEMNVSTLELGDSALYLCASSFGQNYEQYFGPGTRLTVT.

This chain links TRBV27 with TRBJ2-7, with 7 positions matching TRBD1. The CDR3 is 12 amino acids. Germline-derived CDR1 and CDR2 are MNHEY and SMNVEV (reference sequence). V dropped 5 bases and J dropped 6; count of bases not matched to a gene: 4. CDR3 residues: CASSLTGAEQYF. The CDR3 bases are TGTGCCAGCAGTCTAACAGGGGCCGAGCAGTACTTC.

This chain connects TRBV2 to TRBJ2-7, with D maybe TRBD1 (6 bases). The CDR3 has 13 amino acids. Trimming pared 8 bases from V and 3 bases from J, leaving 14 bases between. The germline CDR1 and CDR2 sequences are SNHLY and FYNNEI. The CDR3 nucleotides are TGTGCCAGCGAAGACAGGCTAAACTACGAGCAGTACTTC. This codes for CASEDRLNYEQYF.

The chain uses TRBV24-1 and TRBJ1-5; D might be TRBD1 (5 bases). Germline V gene sequence: CDR1 KGHDR, CDR2 SFDVKD. The CDR3 length is 14 residues. Trimming took 4 bases from V and 4 from J, leaving 10 bases between them. In DNA, the CDR3 is TGTGCCACCAGTGAGGGGAGACAGAATCAGCCCCAGCATTTT. As protein: CATSEGRQNQPQHF.

There are a few counts of this clonotype. The chain carries TRBV2 and TRBJ2-7; D gene unclear. CDR1 is SNHLY and CDR2 is FYNNEI in the germline V gene. This CDR3 comprises 14 residues. Trimming removed 3 bases from V and 5 bases from J, with 14 bases in between. CDR3 loop: CASSDLVLTNEQYF. In nucleotides, the CDR3 is TGTGCCAGCAGTGACTTAGTCCTCACTAACGAGCAGTACTTC.

This rearrangement joins TRBV28 to TRBJ2-3, with 9 bases fitting TRBD2. The CDR3 is 16 residues long. V was pared by 3 bases and J by 1 base, with 5 bases of the junction left unmatched. Looked up from germline, CDR1 is MDHEN and CDR2 is SYDVKM. The CDR3 spells CASSFRAGGGTDTQYF. The CDR3 DNA reads TGTGCCAGCAGTTTTAGGGCGGGAGGGGGCACAGATACGCAGTATTTT. The entire variable domain, with the rest obtained from reference TRBV28 and TRBJ2-3, is as follows: DVKVTQSSRYLVKRTGEKVFLECVQDMDHENMFWYRQDPGLGLRLIYFSYDVKMKEKGDIPEGYSVSREKKERFSLILESASTNQTSMYLCASSFRAGGGTDTQYFGPGTRLTVL.

This clonotype was recorded a few times. The chain is built from TRBV28 and TRBJ2-7; maybe TRBD2 (5 bases). The germline V gene encodes CDR1 MDHEN and CDR2 SYDVKM. This CDR3 has 14 amino acids. V shed 1 base and J shed 3 bases, with 10 bases lying between them. CDR3 region: CASSLSGKGYEQYF. The CDR3 DNA follows: TGTGCCAGCAGTTTATCCGGGAAGGGCTACGAGCAGTACTTC.

This clonotype was counted between two and nine times. The chain has TRBV25-1 and TRBJ2-7, with 11 positions matching TRBD1. In germline, CDR1 is MGHDK, CDR2 SYGVNS. The CDR3 has 14 amino acids. V shed 9 bases and J 2 bases; nucleotides not matched to a gene: 6. CDR3 in amino acids: CARNRDRGAYEQYF. Written as DNA, the CDR3 is TGTGCCAGGAACAGGGACAGGGGGGCCTACGAGCAGTACTTC.

The chain links TRBV6-1 to TRBJ2-5, with unresolved D. Between the trimmed V and J ends, which lost 5 bases and 5 bases, there was a span of 18 bases. Germline V gives CDR1 MNHNS, CDR2 SASEGT. This CDR3 contains 15 residues. The CDR3 region has the DNA TGTGCCAGCAGTCTAGGGAACTCACCGCTGGAGACCCAGTACTTC. It yields the protein CASSLGNSPLETQYF.

V and J are TRBV20-1 and TRBJ2-7, with unresolved D. Trimming left V 0 bases short and J 0 bases short, with 6 bases between. Looked up from germline, CDR1 is DFQATT and CDR2 is SNEGSKA (reference sequence). CDR3 length: 13 residues. Here the CDR3 DNA reads TGCAGTGCTAGAGAAGTGAGCTCCTACGAGCAGTACTTC. It encodes CSAREVSSYEQYF.

The V gene is TRBV12-3 or TRBV12-4, the J gene TRBJ2-3; 9 positions match TRBD2. The CDR3 has 18 amino acids. Here the CDR3 DNA reads TGTACCTGCAGTTGGGGGGGTTTAGCGGGGGATTCCACAGATACGCAGTATTTT. It codes for CTCSWGGLAGDSTDTQYF.

This clonotype has only a few counts. The genes are TRBV12-3 or TRBV12-4 and TRBJ1-3; no clear D gene. V was clipped by 7 bases and J by 3 bases, with 7 bases between them. There are 12 residues in the CDR3. The CDR3 protein is CASTSGGNTIYF. The CDR3 DNA sequence: TGTGCCAGCACTTCAGGTGGAAACACCATATATTTT.

This clonotype was detected only a few times. The rearrangement joins TRBV3-1 to TRBJ1-2; D ambiguous. The CDR3 extends over 14 amino acids. V was pared by 5 bases and J by 5 bases, with 15 bases between. Germline values: CDR1 LGHDT, CDR2 YNNKEL (reference sequence). CDR3 in DNA: TGTGCCAGCAGCTCCAGTCCCACCCGGTATGGCTACACCTTC. It is translated as CASSSSPTRYGYTF.